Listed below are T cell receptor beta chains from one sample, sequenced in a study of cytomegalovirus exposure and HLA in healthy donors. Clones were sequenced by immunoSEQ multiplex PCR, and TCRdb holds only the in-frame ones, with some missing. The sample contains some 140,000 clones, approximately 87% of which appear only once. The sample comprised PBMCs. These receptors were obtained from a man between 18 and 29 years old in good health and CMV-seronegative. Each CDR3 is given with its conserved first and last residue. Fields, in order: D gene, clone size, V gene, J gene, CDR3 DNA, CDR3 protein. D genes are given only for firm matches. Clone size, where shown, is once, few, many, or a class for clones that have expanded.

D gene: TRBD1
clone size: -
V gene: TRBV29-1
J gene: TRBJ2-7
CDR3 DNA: TGCAGCGTTGATGGACAGGGTGGCTCCTACGAGCAGTACTTC
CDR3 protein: CSVDGQGGSYEQYF

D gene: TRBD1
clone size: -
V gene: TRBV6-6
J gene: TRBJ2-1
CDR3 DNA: TGTGCCAGCAGGAGACAGGGGAGCTCCTACAATGAGCAGTTCTTC
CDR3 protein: CASRRQGSSYNEQFF

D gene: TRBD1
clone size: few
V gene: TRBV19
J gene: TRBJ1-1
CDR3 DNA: TGTGCCAGTACAGCAGGGGGAGAAGCTTTCTTT
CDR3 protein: CASTAGGEAFF

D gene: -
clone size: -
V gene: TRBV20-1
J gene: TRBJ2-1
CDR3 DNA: TGCAGTGCCACTAGAGGCAATGAGCAGTTCTTC
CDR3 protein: CSATRGNEQFF

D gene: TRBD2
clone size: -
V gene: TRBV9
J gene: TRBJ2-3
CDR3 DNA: TGTGCCAGCAGCGTTCGACTAGCGGGGGGCACAGATACGCAGTATTTT
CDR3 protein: CASSVRLAGGTDTQYF

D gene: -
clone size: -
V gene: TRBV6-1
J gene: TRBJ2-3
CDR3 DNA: TGTGCCAGCCGGCCGGAGACAGGACGCACAGATACGCAGTATTTT
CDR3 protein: CASRPETGRTDTQYF

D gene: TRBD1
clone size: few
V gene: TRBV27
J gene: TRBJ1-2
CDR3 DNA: TGTGCCAGCAGTGCAGACAGGGTGAATGGCTACACCTTC
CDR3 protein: CASSADRVNGYTF

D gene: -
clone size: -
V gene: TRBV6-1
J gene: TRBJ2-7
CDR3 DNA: TGTGCCAGCAGTGTGGCCCGCCAGTACTTC
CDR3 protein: CASSVARQYF

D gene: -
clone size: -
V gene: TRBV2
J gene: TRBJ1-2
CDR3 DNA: TGTGCCAGCAGTGAAGTGCGGTTCTATGGCTACACCTTC
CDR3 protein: CASSEVRFYGYTF

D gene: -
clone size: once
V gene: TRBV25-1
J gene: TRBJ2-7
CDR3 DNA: TGTGCCAGCAGTGTCCGTTTTTCCTACGAGCAGTACTTC
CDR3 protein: CASSVRFSYEQYF

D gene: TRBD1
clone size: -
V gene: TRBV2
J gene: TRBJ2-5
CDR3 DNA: TGTGCCAGCAGGACCGGGACAGGAGGAGGGACCCAGTACTTC
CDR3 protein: CASRTGTGGGTQYF

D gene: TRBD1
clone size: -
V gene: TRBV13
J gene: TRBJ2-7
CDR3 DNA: TGTGCCAGCAGCTTACTGGTCTCGACAGGGGGCGACGAGCAGTACTTC
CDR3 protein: CASSLLVSTGGDEQYF

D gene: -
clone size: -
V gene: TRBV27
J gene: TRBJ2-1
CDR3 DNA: TGTGCCAGCAGTCAAGGAGGAGGCGGGTGGAATGAGCAGTTCTTC
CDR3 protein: CASSQGGGGWNEQFF

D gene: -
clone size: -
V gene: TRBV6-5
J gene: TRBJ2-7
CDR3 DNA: TGTGCCAGCAGTGGGAGGCCTCTCTCCTACGAGCAGTACTTC
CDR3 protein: CASSGRPLSYEQYF

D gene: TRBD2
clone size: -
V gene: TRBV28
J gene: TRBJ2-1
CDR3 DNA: TGTGCCAGAGACCTTACTAGCGCCCCACACTCACTACAATACAATGAGCAGTTCTTC
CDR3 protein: CARDLTSAPHSLQYNEQFF

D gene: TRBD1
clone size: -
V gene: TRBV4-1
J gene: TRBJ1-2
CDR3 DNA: TGCGCCAGCAGCTCCCTCGCACGGGACAGGGGCCTGGGTGGCTACACCTTC
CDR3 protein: CASSSLARDRGLGGYTF

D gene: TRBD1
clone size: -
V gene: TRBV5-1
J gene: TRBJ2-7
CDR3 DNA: TGCGCCAGCAGAGCCACGACAGGGGGCTCAGGCGAGCAGTACTTC
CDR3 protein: CASRATTGGSGEQYF

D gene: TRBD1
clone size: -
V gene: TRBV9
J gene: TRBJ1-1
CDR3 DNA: TGTGCCAGCAGCGTAGAGCCGGGACAGGGGGGCACTGAAGCTTTCTTT
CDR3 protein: CASSVEPGQGGTEAFF

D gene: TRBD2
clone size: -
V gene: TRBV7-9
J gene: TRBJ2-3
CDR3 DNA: TGTGCCAGCAGCCCTATGGGACTAGCGGGAGGCGTACACACAGATACGCAGTATTTT
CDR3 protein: CASSPMGLAGGVHTDTQYF

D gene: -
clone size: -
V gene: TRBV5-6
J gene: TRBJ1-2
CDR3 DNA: TGTGCCAGCAGCTTAGGGGGTTATGGCTACACCTTC
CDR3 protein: CASSLGGYGYTF

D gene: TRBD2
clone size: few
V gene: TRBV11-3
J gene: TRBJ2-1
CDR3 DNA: TGTGCCAGCAGCTCGCTAGCGGGAGGAGACAATGAGCAGTTCTTC
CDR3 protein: CASSSLAGGDNEQFF

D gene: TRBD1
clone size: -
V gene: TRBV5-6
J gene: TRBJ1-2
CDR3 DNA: TGTGCCAGCACTACCAGGGACAGACTCCTCCATGGCTACACCTTC
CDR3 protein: CASTTRDRLLHGYTF

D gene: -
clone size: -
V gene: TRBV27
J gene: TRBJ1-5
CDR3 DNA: TGTGCCAGCAGTTGGGCCTTGAATCAGCCCCAGCATTTT
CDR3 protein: CASSWALNQPQHF

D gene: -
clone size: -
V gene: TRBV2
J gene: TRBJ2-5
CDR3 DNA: TGTGCCAGCATTCGAGGGAGCCAAGAGACCCAGTACTTC
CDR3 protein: CASIRGSQETQYF

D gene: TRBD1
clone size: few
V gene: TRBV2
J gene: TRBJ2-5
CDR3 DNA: TGTGCCAGCCAGGGGGCTGGAGAGACCCAGTACTTC
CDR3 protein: CASQGAGETQYF

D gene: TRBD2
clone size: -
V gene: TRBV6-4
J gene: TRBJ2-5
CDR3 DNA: TGTGCCAGCAGTGTGCAAGCGGGGGGTCAAGAGACCCAGTACTTC
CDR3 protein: CASSVQAGGQETQYF

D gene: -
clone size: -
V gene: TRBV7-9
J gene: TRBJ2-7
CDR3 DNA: TGTGCCAGCAGTTCCCCGCTCGGGTTGGGGCAGGGGCCCTACGAGCAGTACTTC
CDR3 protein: CASSSPLGLGQGPYEQYF

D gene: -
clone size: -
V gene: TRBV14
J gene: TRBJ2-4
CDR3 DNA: TGTGCCAGCAGCCAATGGCAGGGGAACATTCAGTACTTC
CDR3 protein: CASSQWQGNIQYF

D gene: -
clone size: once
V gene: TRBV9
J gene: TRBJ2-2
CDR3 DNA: TGTGCCAGCAGCCCTCTGGGCGTAGACGGGGAGCTGTTTTTT
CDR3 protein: CASSPLGVDGELFF

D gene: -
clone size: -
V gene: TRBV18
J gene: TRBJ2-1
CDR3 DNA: TGTGCCGGCTCCAGGGACTCATCCTACAATGAGCAGTTCTTC
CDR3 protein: CAGSRDSSYNEQFF

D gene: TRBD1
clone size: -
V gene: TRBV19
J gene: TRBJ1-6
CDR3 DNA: TGTGCCAGTAGTATAGGACAGGGGGTGGCTAATTCACCCCTCCACTTT
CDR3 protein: CASSIGQGVANSPLHF

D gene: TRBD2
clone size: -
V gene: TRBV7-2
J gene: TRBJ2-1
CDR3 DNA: TGTGCCAGCAGCTTAGAAGCACTAGCGGGAAGTGAGCAGTTCTTC
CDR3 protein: CASSLEALAGSEQFF

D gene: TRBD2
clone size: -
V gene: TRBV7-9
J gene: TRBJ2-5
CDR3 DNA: TGTGCCAGCAGCTTAAGGACGGGGGGGCCGGGAGAGACCCAGTACTTC
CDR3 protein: CASSLRTGGPGETQYF

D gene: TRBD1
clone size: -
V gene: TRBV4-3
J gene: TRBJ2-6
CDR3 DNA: TGCGCCAGCAGCCCGGGACAGGGTTGGGGCTCTGGGGCCAACGTCCTGACTTTC
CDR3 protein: CASSPGQGWGSGANVLTF

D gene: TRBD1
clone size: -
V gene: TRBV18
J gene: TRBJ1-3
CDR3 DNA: TGTGCCAGCTCACCCGGGACAGGGGGTGGAAACACCATATATTTT
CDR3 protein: CASSPGTGGGNTIYF

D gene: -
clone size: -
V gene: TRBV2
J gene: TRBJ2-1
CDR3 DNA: TGTGCCAGCAGCGTCTCGAGATATTCCTACAATGAGCAGTTCTTC
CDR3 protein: CASSVSRYSYNEQFF

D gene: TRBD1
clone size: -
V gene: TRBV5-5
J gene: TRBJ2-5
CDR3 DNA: TGTGCCAGCAGCTTTTGGACAGGAGGTTACCAAGAGACCCAGTACTTC
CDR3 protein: CASSFWTGGYQETQYF

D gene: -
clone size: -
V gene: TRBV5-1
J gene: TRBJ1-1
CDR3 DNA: TGCGCCAGCAGCTTGTACGGGAGGGCTGAAGCTTTCTTT
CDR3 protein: CASSLYGRAEAFF

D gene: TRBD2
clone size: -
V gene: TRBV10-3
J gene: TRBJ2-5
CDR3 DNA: TGTGCCATCAGTGAGGGGGCAGCGGGAGGAAGTGAGACCCAGTACTTC
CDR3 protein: CAISEGAAGGSETQYF

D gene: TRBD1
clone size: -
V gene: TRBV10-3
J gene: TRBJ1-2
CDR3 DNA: TGTGCCATCTCAACCGGGACAGGAAACTATGGCTACACCTTC
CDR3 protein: CAISTGTGNYGYTF

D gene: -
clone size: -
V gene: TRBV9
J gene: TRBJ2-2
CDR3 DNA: TGTGCCAGCAGCCCCCAAATCTATGACGGGGAGCTGTTTTTT
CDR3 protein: CASSPQIYDGELFF

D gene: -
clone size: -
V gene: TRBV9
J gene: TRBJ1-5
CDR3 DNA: TGTGCCAGCAGCGCCTCCTGGGGGGATCAGCCCCAGCATTTT
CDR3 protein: CASSASWGDQPQHF

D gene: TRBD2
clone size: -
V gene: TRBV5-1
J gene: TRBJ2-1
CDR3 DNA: TGCGCCAGCACTAGCGGGGGGGCTGGCAATGAGCAGTTCTTC
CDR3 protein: CASTSGGAGNEQFF

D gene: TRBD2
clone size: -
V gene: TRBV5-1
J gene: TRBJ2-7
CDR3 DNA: TGCGCCAGCAGCTTGGGCGTTAGCGGGAATGGGGAGCAGTACTTC
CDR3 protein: CASSLGVSGNGEQYF

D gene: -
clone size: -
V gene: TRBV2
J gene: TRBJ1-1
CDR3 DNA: TGTGCCAGCACCGGGGAAGTCGGGGTTGAAGCTTTCTTT
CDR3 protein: CASTGEVGVEAFF

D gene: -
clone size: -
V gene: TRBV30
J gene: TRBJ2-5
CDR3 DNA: TGTGCCTGGAGTGTCGGAGGTGGGCAAGAGACCCAGTACTTC
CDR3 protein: CAWSVGGGQETQYF

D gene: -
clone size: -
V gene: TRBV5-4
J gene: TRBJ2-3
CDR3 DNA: TGTGCCAGCAGCTTGGCGCGGGCTACCCTGAGGACAGATACGCAGTATTTT
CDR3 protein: CASSLARATLRTDTQYF

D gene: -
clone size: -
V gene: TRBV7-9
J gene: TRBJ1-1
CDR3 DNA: TGTGCCAGCAGCTTAAGGGGTCAGAACACTGAAGCTTTCTTT
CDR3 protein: CASSLRGQNTEAFF

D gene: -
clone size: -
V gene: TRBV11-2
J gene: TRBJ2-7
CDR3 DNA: TGTGCCAGCAGCTTAGGCACAGGGTTCTTTTACGAGCAGTACTTC
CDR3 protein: CASSLGTGFFYEQYF

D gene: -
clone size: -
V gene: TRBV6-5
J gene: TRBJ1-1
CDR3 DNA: TGTGCCAGCAGTAGCGTCCAGAGACCGAACACTGAAGCTTTCTTT
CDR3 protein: CASSSVQRPNTEAFF

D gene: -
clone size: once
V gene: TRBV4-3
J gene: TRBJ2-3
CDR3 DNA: TGCGCCAGCAGCGCCAGGACTGGAGGTTCTAGCACAGATACGCAGTATTTT
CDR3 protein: CASSARTGGSSTDTQYF

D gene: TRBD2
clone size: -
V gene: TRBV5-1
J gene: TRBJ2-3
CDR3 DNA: TGCGCCAGCAGCTTGGGGGGGCCTAGCGGGGGCCCCACAGATACGCAGTATTTT
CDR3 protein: CASSLGGPSGGPTDTQYF

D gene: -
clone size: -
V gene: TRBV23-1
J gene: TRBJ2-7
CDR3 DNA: TGCGCCAGCAGTCAACCCGACAGATACGAGCAGTACTTC
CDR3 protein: CASSQPDRYEQYF

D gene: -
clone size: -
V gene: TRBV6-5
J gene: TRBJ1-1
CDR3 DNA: TGTGCCAGCAGCCCGGAGGCCCCCGGGGCTTTCTTT
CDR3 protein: CASSPEAPGAFF

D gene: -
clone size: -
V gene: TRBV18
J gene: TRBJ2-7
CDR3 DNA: TGTGCCAGCTCTGCTGACCGGGGGGAGCAGTACTTC
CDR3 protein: CASSADRGEQYF

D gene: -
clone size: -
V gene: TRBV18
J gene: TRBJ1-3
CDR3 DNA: TGTGCCAGCTCACCGCCGCCAGTGACTGGAAACACCATATATTTT
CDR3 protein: CASSPPPVTGNTIYF

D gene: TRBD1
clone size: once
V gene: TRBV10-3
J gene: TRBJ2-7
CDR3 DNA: TGTGCCATCAGCATGGGACAGACCTACGAGCAGTACTTC
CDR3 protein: CAISMGQTYEQYF

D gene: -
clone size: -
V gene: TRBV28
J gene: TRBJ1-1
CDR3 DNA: TGTGCCAGCAGTTGGACACGCGGCACTGAAGCTTTCTTT
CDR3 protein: CASSWTRGTEAFF

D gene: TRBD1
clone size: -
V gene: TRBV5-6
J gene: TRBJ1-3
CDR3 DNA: TGTGCCAGCAGCCTCGGACAGGCTAAAAGGGGCTCTGGAAACACCATATATTTT
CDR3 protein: CASSLGQAKRGSGNTIYF

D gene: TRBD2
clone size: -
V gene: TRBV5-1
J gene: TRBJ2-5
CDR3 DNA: TGCGCCAGCAGCCACCGGACTAGCGTGGAGACCCAGTACTTC
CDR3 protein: CASSHRTSVETQYF